This TCR beta chain was sequenced for a study of OX40 agonist ivuxolimab in advanced cancers. Only in-frame clones appear in the TCRdb table, and some are missing; sequencing was by immunoSEQ multiplex PCR. This sample has under 95,000 clones, with roughly 86% found just once. This clone was recorded a few times. V lost 4 bases to trimming and J lost 3 bases; unmatched junction nucleotides: 8. This CDR3 contains 15 residues. Germline lookup yields CDR1 SNHLY and CDR2 FYNNEI. The sequence derives from an adult with an advanced solid tumor such as melanoma, head and neck, liver or kidney cancer. This specimen consisted of CD4+ or CD8+ T cells sorted from blood, obtained in a trial of the OX40 agonist ivuxolimab. The chain recombines TRBV2 with TRBJ2-7, with 8 nucleotides matching TRBD2. The CDR3 loop reads CASSAGAGEIYEQYF. CDR3 DNA sequence: TGTGCCAGCAGTGCAGGAGCGGGAGAGATCTACGAGCAGTACTTC.